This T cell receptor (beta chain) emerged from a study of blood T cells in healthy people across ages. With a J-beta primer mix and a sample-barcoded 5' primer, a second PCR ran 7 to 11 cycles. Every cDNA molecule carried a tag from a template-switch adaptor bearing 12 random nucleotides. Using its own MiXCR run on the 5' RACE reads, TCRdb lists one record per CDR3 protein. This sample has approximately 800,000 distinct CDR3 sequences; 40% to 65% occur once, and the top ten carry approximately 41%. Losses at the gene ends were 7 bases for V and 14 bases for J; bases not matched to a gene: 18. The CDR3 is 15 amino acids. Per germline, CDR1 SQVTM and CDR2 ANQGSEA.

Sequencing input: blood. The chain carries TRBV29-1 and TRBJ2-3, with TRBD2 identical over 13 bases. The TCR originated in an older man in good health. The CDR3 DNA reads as TGCAGCGCAGCCGGGACTAGCGGGACCCACAGAGACGCGTATTTT. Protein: CSAAGTSGTHRDAYF.